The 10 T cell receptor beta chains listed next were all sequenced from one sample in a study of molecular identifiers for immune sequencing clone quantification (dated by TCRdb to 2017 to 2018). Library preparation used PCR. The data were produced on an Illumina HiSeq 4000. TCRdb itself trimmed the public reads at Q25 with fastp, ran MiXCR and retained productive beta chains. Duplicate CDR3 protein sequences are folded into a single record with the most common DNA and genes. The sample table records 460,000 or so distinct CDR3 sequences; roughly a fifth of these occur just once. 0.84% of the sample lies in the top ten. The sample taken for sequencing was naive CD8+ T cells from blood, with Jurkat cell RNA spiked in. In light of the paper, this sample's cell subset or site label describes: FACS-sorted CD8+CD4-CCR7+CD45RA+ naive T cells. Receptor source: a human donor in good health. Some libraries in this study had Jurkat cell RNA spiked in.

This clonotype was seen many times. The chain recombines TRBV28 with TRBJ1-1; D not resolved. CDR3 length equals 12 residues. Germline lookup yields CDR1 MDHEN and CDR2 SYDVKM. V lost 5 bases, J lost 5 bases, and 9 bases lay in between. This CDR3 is CASSPGSTEAFF. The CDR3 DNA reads TGTGCCAGCAGTCCCGGTTCTACTGAAGCTTTCTTT.

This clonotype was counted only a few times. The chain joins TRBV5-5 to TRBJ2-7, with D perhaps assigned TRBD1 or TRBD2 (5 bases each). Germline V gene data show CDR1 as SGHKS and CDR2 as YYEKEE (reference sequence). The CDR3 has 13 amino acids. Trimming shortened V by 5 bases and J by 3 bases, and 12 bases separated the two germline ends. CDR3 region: CASSTGTNYEQYF. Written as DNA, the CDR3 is TGTGCCAGCAGTACCGGGACCAACTACGAGCAGTACTTC.

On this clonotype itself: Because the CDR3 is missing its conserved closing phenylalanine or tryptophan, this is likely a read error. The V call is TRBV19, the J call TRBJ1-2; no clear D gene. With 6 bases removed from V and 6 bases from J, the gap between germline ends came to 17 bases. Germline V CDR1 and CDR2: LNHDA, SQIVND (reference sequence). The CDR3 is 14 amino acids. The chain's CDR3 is CASRRGSDTNGYTL. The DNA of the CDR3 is TGTGCCAGTAGGCGAGGGTCTGACACCAATGGCTACACCCTC.

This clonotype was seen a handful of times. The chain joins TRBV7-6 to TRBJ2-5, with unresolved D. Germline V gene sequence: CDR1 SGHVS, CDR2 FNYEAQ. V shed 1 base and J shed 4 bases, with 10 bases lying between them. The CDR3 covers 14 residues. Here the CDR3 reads CASSLGLAVETQYF. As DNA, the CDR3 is TGTGCCAGCAGCTTAGGGCTGGCTGTAGAGACCCAGTACTTC.

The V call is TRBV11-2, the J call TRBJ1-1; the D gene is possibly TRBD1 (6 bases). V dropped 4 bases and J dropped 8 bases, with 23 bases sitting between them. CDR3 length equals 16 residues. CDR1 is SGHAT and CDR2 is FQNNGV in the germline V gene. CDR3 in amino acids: CASSYWAETGLPEAFF. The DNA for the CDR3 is TGTGCCAGCAGCTACTGGGCCGAAACAGGGCTTCCCGAAGCTTTCTTT.

The CDR3 DNA follows: TGTGCCAGCAGTACCCGAGAGACCCACGATGGCTACACCTTC. Its protein is CASSTRETHDGYTF. The rearrangement uses TRBV6-5 and TRBJ1-2; D is undetermined. Germline-derived CDR1 and CDR2 are MNHEY and SVGAGI. The V end lost 5 bases, the J end lost 6 bases, and 16 bases lay between the germline ends. The CDR3 runs to 14 residues.

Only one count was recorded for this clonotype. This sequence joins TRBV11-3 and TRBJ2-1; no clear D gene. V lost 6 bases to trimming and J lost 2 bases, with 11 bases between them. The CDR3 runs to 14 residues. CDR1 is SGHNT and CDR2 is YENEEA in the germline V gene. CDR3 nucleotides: TGTGCCAGCAGTCCCATGGACCCCTACAATGAGCAGTTCTTC. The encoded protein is CASSPMDPYNEQFF. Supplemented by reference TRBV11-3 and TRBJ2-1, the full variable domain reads EAGVVQSPRYKIIEKKQPVAFWCNPISGHNTLYWYLQNLGQGPELLIRYENEEAVDDSQLPKDRFSAERLKGVDSTLKIQPAELGDSAVYLCASSPMDPYNEQFFGPGTRLTVL.

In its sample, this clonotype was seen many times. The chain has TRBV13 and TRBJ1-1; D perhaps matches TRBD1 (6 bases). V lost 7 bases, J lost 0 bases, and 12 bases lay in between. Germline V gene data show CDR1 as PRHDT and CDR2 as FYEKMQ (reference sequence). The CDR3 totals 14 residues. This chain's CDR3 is CASTYGGLNTEAFF. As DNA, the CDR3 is TGTGCCAGCACCTACGGGGGGCTGAACACTGAAGCTTTCTTT.

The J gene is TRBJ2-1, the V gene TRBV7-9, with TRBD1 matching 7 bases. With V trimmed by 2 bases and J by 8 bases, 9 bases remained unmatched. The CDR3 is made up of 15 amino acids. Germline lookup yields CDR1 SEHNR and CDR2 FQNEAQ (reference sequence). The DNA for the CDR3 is TGTGCCAGCAGCTTAATCACAGGGGTAGTCGATGAGCAGTTCTTC. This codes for CASSLITGVVDEQFF.

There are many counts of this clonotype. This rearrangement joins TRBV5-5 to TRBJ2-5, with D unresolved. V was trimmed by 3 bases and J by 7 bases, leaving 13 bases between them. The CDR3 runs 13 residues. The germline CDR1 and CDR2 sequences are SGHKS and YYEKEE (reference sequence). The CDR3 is CASSSITSATQYF. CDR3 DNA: TGTGCCAGCAGCTCCATTACTTCTGCGACCCAGTACTTC. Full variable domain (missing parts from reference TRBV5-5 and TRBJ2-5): DAGVTQSPTHLIKTRGQQVTLRCSPISGHKSVSWYQQVLGQGPQFIFQYYEKEERGRGNFPDRFSARQFPNYSSELNVNALLLGDSALYLCASSSITSATQYFGPGTRLLVL.